What follows are 20 T cell receptor beta chains derived from one specimen sequenced in a study of early T cells in non-severe SARS-CoV-2 infection. TCRdb reprocessed the 5' RACE reads with MiXCR, giving one entry per CDR3 protein. The data show approximately 76,000 distinct CDR3 sequences, over 10% seen once. The specimen was whole blood. The receptor source for this set is an adult who was a healthcare worker with PCR-confirmed SARS-CoV-2 infection or an uninfected control (not recorded which).

The CDR3 loop is CASSGNTEAFF. The CDR3, as DNA: TGCGCCAGCAGCGGTAACACTGAAGCTTTCTTT. The rearrangement uses TRBV4-1 and TRBJ1-1; no clear D. The germline gives CDR1 MGHRA, CDR2 YSYEKL. The CDR3 consists of 11 residues. V was cut by 5 bases and J by 2 bases, with 3 bases left in between.

There are many counts of this clonotype. The genes are TRBV7-8 and TRBJ1-1, with 7 bases aligning to TRBD1. This CDR3 is 13 amino acids long. V gave up 5 bases and J gave up 3 bases; unmatched junction bases: 3. Germline loops: CDR1 SGHVS, CDR2 FQNEAQ. The CDR3: CASSIDRDTEAFF. The CDR3 DNA is TGTGCCAGCAGCATCGACAGGGACACTGAAGCTTTCTTT.

V is TRBV20-1 and J is TRBJ1-1; D may be TRBD1 (6 bases). The CDR3 totals 13 residues. V lost 4 bases and J 3 bases, leaving 12 bases between the germline ends. Germline assignment: CDR1 DFQATT and CDR2 SNEGSKA (reference sequence). This CDR3 reads CSATRGGDTEAFF. Here the CDR3 DNA reads TGCAGTGCTACCAGGGGAGGGGACACTGAAGCTTTCTTT.

The rearrangement uses TRBV20-1 and TRBJ2-5; 9 bases are shared with TRBD2. V dropped 1 base and J dropped 5; count of bases not matched to a gene: 5. CDR1 is DFQATT, CDR2 SNEGSKA, per germline (reference sequence). This CDR3 has 14 residues. In DNA form, the CDR3 reads TGCAGTGCTAGAGGACTAGCGGCCACGGAGACCCAGTACTTC. It yields the protein CSARGLAATETQYF.

The gene calls are TRBV5-6 and TRBJ1-1; the match to TRBD1 covers 7 bases. Germline CDR1 and CDR2: SGHDT and YYEEEE. After removal of 2 bases from V and 1 base from J, the junction contained 11 bases not matched to a gene. The CDR3 totals 17 residues. This CDR3 is CASSLILSQGTNTEAFF. The CDR3 DNA is TGTGCCAGCAGCTTAATTTTGTCACAGGGGACGAACACTGAAGCTTTCTTT.

Concerning this clonotype: Just one base apart from a much larger clone, this may be a read error. The chain combines TRBV7-3 with TRBJ2-2; D is unresolved. Per the germline V gene, CDR1 is SGHTA and CDR2 is FQGTGA. The CDR3 spans 15 residues. The CDR3 spells CARSLGPTKSGELFF. The CDR3 coding sequence is TGTGCCAGAAGCTTAGGACCCACAAAATCCGGGGAGCTGTTTTTT. Using reference TRBV7-3 and TRBJ2-2 for the parts outside the CDR3, the full variable domain is GAGVSQTPSNKVTEKGKYVELRCDPISGHTALYWYRQSLGQGPEFLIYFQGTGAADDSGLPNDRFFAVRPEGSVSTLKIQRTERGDSAVYLCARSLGPTKSGELFFGEGSRLTVL.

The J gene is TRBJ1-4, the V gene TRBV7-2; D remains ambiguous. This CDR3 is built from 12 residues. Germline V gives CDR1 SGHTA, CDR2 FQGNSA. The V end lost 6 bases, the J end lost 5 bases, and 7 bases lay between the germline ends. The CDR3 sequence is CASSKVNEKLFF. The CDR3 DNA is TGTGCCAGCAGTAAAGTGAATGAAAAACTGTTTTTT. The full variable domain, completed using reference TRBV7-2 and TRBJ1-4, is GAGVSQSPSNKVTEKGKDVELRCDPISGHTALYWYRQSLGQGLEFLIYFQGNSAPDKSGLPSDRFSAERTGGSVSTLTIQRTQQEDSAVYLCASSKVNEKLFFGSGTQLSVL.

This clonotype was observed at least ten times. The CDR3: CASSGRAGDEQYF. In nucleotides, the CDR3 is TGTGCCAGCTCAGGACGGGCGGGAGACGAGCAGTACTTC. This chain links TRBV18 with TRBJ2-7, with 7 nucleotides matching TRBD2. V trimming: 5 bases; J trimming: 5 bases; junction bases outside the gene matches: 6. The CDR3 length is 13 residues. The germline gives CDR1 KGHSH, CDR2 LQKENI.

This clonotype showed up many times. This sequence joins TRBV3-1 and TRBJ2-2; 11 positions match TRBD2. Germline CDR1 and CDR2: LGHDT and YNNKEL (reference sequence). This CDR3 spans 15 amino acids. V lost 10 bases to trimming and J lost 4 bases; unmatched junction nucleotides: 8. The CDR3 DNA follows: TGTGCCACTAAAGGAACTAGCGGGGGCACCGGGGAGCTGTTTTTT. This gives the protein CATKGTSGGTGELFF.

This clonotype turned up a few times. The rearrangement uses TRBV20-1 and TRBJ2-5; D perhaps matches TRBD2 (6 bases). Trimming left V 2 bases short and J 2 bases short, with 15 bases between. The germline V gene encodes CDR1 DFQATT and CDR2 SNEGSKA (reference sequence). The CDR3 totals 15 residues. The CDR3 DNA sequence: TGCAGTGCTAGACCCTCGAGCGGGCGGCAAGAGACCCAGTACTTC. It yields the protein CSARPSSGRQETQYF.

This clonotype was picked up many times. The gene calls are TRBV5-1 and TRBJ1-3; 7 positions match TRBD1. Germline CDR1 SGHRS, CDR2 YFSETQ. V trimming: 4 bases; J trimming: 4 bases; junction bases outside the gene matches: 8. The CDR3 runs 15 residues. In DNA form, the CDR3 reads TGCGCCAGCAGCCCTCAGACAGGGAACGGAAACACCATATATTTT. This encodes CASSPQTGNGNTIYF.

This clonotype was found many times. The V gene is TRBV3-1, the J gene TRBJ1-1; D possibly corresponds to TRBD1 (6 bases). V was pared by 7 bases and J by 5 bases, with 11 bases between. Germline V lookup: CDR1 LGHDT, CDR2 YNNKEL (reference sequence). CDR3 size: 12 residues. The CDR3 sequence: CASTLGGTEAFF. CDR3 bases: TGTGCCAGCACCTTAGGGGGAACTGAAGCTTTCTTT.

J is TRBJ2-2 and V is TRBV15; D is possibly TRBD1 (5 bases). Germline V lookup: CDR1 LNHNV, CDR2 YYDKDF (reference sequence). Between the trimmed V and J ends, which lost 0 bases and 0 bases, there was a span of 11 bases. CDR3 length: 17 residues. CDR3 DNA: TGTGCCACCAGCAGAGATTGGGTACAGGCGAACACCGGGGAGCTGTTTTTT. Its translation is CATSRDWVQANTGELFF.

In this sample, this clonotype turned up a few times. The chain has TRBV5-1 and TRBJ1-1, with D unresolved. V lost 0 bases and J lost 1, with 19 bases in between. Per the germline V gene, CDR1 is SGHRS and CDR2 is YFSETQ. CDR3 length: 18 residues. Written as DNA, the CDR3 is TGCGCCAGCAGCTTGGTATTAAATGAGGGCCACTGGAACACTGAAGCTTTCTTT. Its protein is CASSLVLNEGHWNTEAFF.

About this clonotype itself: Its ends do not fully match the called genes, so a read error is possible. The chain employs TRBV6-5 and TRBJ1-2, with TRBD1 matching over 9 bases. Germline CDR1 is MNHEY and CDR2 is SVGAGI. The CDR3 contains 11 residues. The CDR3 DNA sequence: TGTGCCAGCAGCGGGACAGGGAGGCCCCTCTTC. Translated: CASSGTGRPLF.

This clonotype was found a few times. This chain connects TRBV9 to TRBJ2-3, with D hard to call. V was shortened by 4 bases and J by 2 bases, with 11 bases between the two germline ends. CDR1 and CDR2 (germline): SGDLS, YYNGEE. The CDR3 sequence is 14 residues long. CDR3 loop: CASSPSFPTDTQYF. CDR3 coding DNA: TGTGCCAGCAGCCCCTCTTTCCCCACAGATACGCAGTATTTT. The full variable domain, its missing parts supplied by reference TRBV9 and TRBJ2-3, is DSGVTQTPKHLITATGQRVTLRCSPRSGDLSVYWYQQSLDQGLQFLIQYYNGEERAKGNILERFSAQQFPDLHSELNLSSLELGDSALYFCASSPSFPTDTQYFGPGTRLTVL.

This clonotype was picked up many times. The V gene is TRBV10-2, the J gene TRBJ2-1; D might be TRBD1 (6 bases). The V gene's germline CDR1 is WSHSY and CDR2 SAAADI. V dropped 6 bases and J dropped 1 base, with 13 bases sitting between them. This CDR3 has 15 amino acids. The CDR3 protein is CASRPDRMSYNEQFF. The DNA of the CDR3 is TGCGCCAGCAGACCCGACAGGATGTCCTACAATGAGCAGTTCTTC.

DNA of the CDR3: TGTGCTAGTGCCCTCGGTGGGGACAATCAGCCCCAGCATTTT. It is translated as CASALGGDNQPQHF. The genes are TRBV12-5 and TRBJ1-5; D unresolved. There are 14 residues in the CDR3. The germline V gene encodes CDR1 LGHNT and CDR2 FRNRAP. Trimming removed 7 bases from V and 3 bases from J, with 13 bases in between.

This clonotype was recorded at least ten times. The V call is TRBV6-6, the J call TRBJ1-1; TRBD1 matches 8 bases. V lost 10 bases and J lost 2; bases outside the gene matches: 12. The CDR3 is 15 amino acids. Germline V gene data show CDR1 as MNHNY and CDR2 as SVGAGI (reference sequence). The DNA of the CDR3 is TGTGCCACCAGACCGGTCCAGGGGGCTAACACTGAAGCTTTCTTT. Protein product: CATRPVQGANTEAFF.

This clonotype has just a few counts. The chain carries TRBV6-1 and TRBJ2-6, with TRBD1 as a possible D gene (5 bases). The CDR3 is 13 residues long. Germline CDR1 and CDR2: MNHNS and SASEGT. V shed 7 bases and J shed 12 bases, with 16 bases lying between them. The CDR3 sequence: CASTPLQGTVLTF. CDR3 nucleotides: TGTGCCAGCACCCCTCTCCAGGGTACCGTCCTGACTTTC.